What follows is one TCR beta chain and its context. This entry belongs to a study of shared T cell receptors in the human thymus. TCRdb's copy holds only in-frame clones and misses some; the assay was immunoSEQ multiplex PCR. The sample yields around 730,000 clones, 70% to 90% seen once. The CDR3 covers 17 residues. Germline CDR1 SGHNT, CDR2 YENEEA. These same data were also listed under a study on human thymus T cells.

The specimen was thymocytes. The sequence was collected from a girl under three years old with a congenital heart defect. The chain joins TRBV11-3 to TRBJ2-5, with 9 bases aligning to TRBD1. The closer fit of TRBJ2-7 to the DNA end suggests the J call may be wrong. CDR3 sequence: CASSLDSRDRVAYEQYF. The DNA for the CDR3 is TGTGCCAGCAGCTTAGACAGCCGGGACAGGGTAGCCTACGAGCAGTACTTC.